This passage covers 9 T cell receptor beta chains from one sample sequenced in a study of vaccination and CD4 T cells after COVID-19. Treatment: roughly ten-day PBMC culture with coronavirus spike peptide pools or control peptides (ViraFEST assay). Prior to the COVID-19 pandemic (2011-2018), the unexposed donor's CD4+ T cells were collected. With the Oncomine TCR Beta short-read assay, DNA from cultured CD4+ T cells was sequenced. It was cultured CD4+ T cells from which genomic DNA was extracted. TCRdb itself ran the PCR reads through MiXCR, one entry per CDR3 protein. In the table there are 9,500 or so distinct CDR3 sequences, roughly 30% of which are singletons. Their recognized antigens are unknown. Material for sequencing was CD4+ T cells from blood, cultured in vitro. Every receptor here comes from a human donor in good health.

This clonotype has just one count. The chain combines TRBV7-9 with TRBJ2-6; 8 bases fit TRBD1. The trim removed 5 bases at V and 0 bases at J, leaving 6 bases unmatched. The CDR3 sequence is 17 residues long. CDR1 SEHNR and CDR2 FQNEAQ come from the germline V gene (reference sequence). In nucleotides, the CDR3 is TGTGCCAGCAGCCTAGGGACAGGCGTCTCTGGGGCCAACGTCCTGACTTTC. Translated, it gives CASSLGTGVSGANVLTF.

This clonotype came up a few times. The V call is TRBV11-2, the J call TRBJ2-2; D not resolved. CDR1 is SGHAT and CDR2 is FQNNGV in the germline V gene. The CDR3 length is 11 residues. Trimming left V 7 bases short and J 7 bases short, with 7 bases between. The CDR3 nucleotides are TGTGCCAGCACCCTATACGGGGAGCTGTTTTTT. Encoded protein: CASTLYGELFF.

This clonotype turned up a few times. The chain has TRBV27 and TRBJ1-6; maybe TRBD1 (5 bases). With 5 bases removed from V and 7 bases from J, the gap between germline ends came to 24 bases. The length of the CDR3 is 18 residues. The germline V gene has CDR1 MNHEY and CDR2 SMNVEV (reference sequence). As DNA, the CDR3 is TGTGCCAGCAGTCTAGCATACCGGGACTCAAAGGGGAATTCACCCCTCCACTTT. As protein: CASSLAYRDSKGNSPLHF.

CDR3 in DNA: TGTGCCAGCAGTTTCGTCACAGGAAACACCATATATTTT. This encodes CASSFVTGNTIYF. This chain links TRBV28 with TRBJ1-3; D remains ambiguous. The germline CDR1 and CDR2 sequences are MDHEN and SYDVKM. V was clipped by 3 bases and J by 4 bases, with 7 bases between them. The CDR3 is made up of 13 amino acids.

This clonotype was recorded a few times. The V and J genes are TRBV20-1 and TRBJ2-1; 11 bases fit TRBD2. V shed 5 bases and J 6 bases; nucleotides not matched to a gene: 9. This CDR3 contains 15 residues. Germline V gene data show CDR1 as DFQATT and CDR2 as SNEGSKA (reference sequence). Written as DNA, the CDR3 is TGCAGTGCTGGTTCGGGACTAGCGGTATCCAATGAGCAGTTCTTC. Amino acids: CSAGSGLAVSNEQFF.

The V call is TRBV6-1, the J call TRBJ2-1, with 8 positions matching TRBD2. The CDR3 is made up of 16 amino acids. CDR1 and CDR2 from the germline V gene are MNHNS and SASEGT. Trimming cost V 4 bases and J 7 bases; bases outside gene matches: 12. The CDR3 DNA sequence: TGTGCCAGCAGTGGGGCGGCGGGAGGTTTTGGGAATGAGCAGTTCTTC. It yields the protein CASSGAAGGFGNEQFF.

V is TRBV29-1 and J is TRBJ1-5, with unresolved D. The V end lost 4 bases, the J end lost 3 bases, and 7 bases lay between the germline ends. The CDR3 is 12 residues long. Per germline, CDR1 SQVTM and CDR2 ANQGSEA. The CDR3 here is CSVGTPNQPQHF. The CDR3 bases are TGCAGCGTTGGAACCCCCAATCAGCCCCAGCATTTT.

The chain recombines TRBV7-3 with TRBJ2-7; 9 nucleotides line up with TRBD1. The germline gives CDR1 SGHTA, CDR2 FQGTGA. With 5 bases clipped from V and 4 bases from J, the junction kept 6 bases outside the gene matches. This CDR3 has 14 residues. CDR3 region: CASSPQTGGYEQYF. CDR3 coding DNA: TGTGCCAGCAGCCCCCAGACAGGGGGGTACGAGCAGTACTTC.

The chain joins TRBV6-2 or TRBV6-3 to TRBJ2-7, with TRBD2 as a possible D gene (6 bases). Trimming shortened V by 7 bases and J by 0 bases, and 19 bases separated the two germline ends. CDR1 and CDR2 (germline): MNHEY, SVGEGT. The CDR3 contains 16 residues. In DNA, the CDR3 is TGTGCCAGCACTACAGTCCTGGGACTTAGCTCCTACGAGCAGTACTTC. Translation gives CASTTVLGLSSYEQYF.